The 25 T cell receptor beta chains below all came from one sample that was sequenced in a study of blood T cell repertoires in COVID-19. The table came from immunoSEQ multiplex PCR; TCRdb's copy has only in-frame clones and leaves some out. The sample holds about 82,000 clones, approximately 82% seen once. The sequenced sample consisted of peripheral blood. The receptors shown here come from a woman in her fifties or sixties with acute or convalescent COVID-19.

The chain carries TRBV6-5 and TRBJ1-1; TRBD1 aligns across 7 bases. Germline-derived CDR1 and CDR2 are MNHEY and SVGAGI. V dropped 6 bases and J dropped 6; count of bases not matched to a gene: 13. The length of the CDR3 is 15 residues. The CDR3 spells CASSSGRGPFPEAFF. In DNA, the CDR3 is TGTGCCAGCAGCAGCGGGAGGGGGCCTTTTCCTGAAGCTTTCTTT.

This clone turned up a few times. The rearrangement joins TRBV2 to TRBJ1-2, with TRBD1 matching over 9 bases. The V gene's germline CDR1 is SNHLY and CDR2 FYNNEI. With 3 bases clipped from V and 7 bases from J, the junction kept 3 bases outside the gene matches. This CDR3 region has 13 residues. The CDR3 region is CASSEGQGLGYTF. The CDR3 DNA sequence: TGTGCCAGCAGTGAGGGACAGGGCCTTGGCTACACCTTC.

The chain uses TRBV19 and TRBJ1-1; D is unclear. In germline, CDR1 is LNHDA, CDR2 SQIVND (reference sequence). The CDR3 loop spans 13 amino acids. The V end lost 5 bases, the J end lost 3 bases, and 10 bases lay between the germline ends. The CDR3 nucleotides read TGTGCCAGTAGTCGCCGGGAGGACACTGAAGCTTTCTTT. Amino acid sequence: CASSRREDTEAFF.

The chain links TRBV3-1 (or the pseudogene TRBV3-2) to TRBJ1-2; possibly TRBD1 for D (5 bases). This CDR3 is built from 17 residues. Germline V lookup: CDR1 LGHDT, CDR2 YNNKEL (reference sequence). V lost 2 bases to trimming and J lost 3 bases, with 19 bases between them. CDR3 nucleotides: TGTGCCAGCAGCCAATTTCTAGGGGTCACATTGGACTATGGCTACACCTTC. This sequence encodes CASSQFLGVTLDYGYTF.

V and J are TRBV11-2 and TRBJ2-7; possibly TRBD1 for D (5 bases). The ends were cut back, 3 bases at V and 5 bases at J, with 17 bases in the middle. CDR3 length: 15 amino acids. Germline CDR1 and CDR2: SGHAT and FQNNGV. The CDR3 DNA follows: TGTGCCAGCAGCTTTCTGCGACAGCTCCCCCACGAGCAGTACTTC. Translating gives CASSFLRQLPHEQYF.

V is TRBV5-1 and J is TRBJ1-3; D gene uncertain. The V end was cut by 1 base, the J end by 2 bases, with 7 bases between. The germline CDR1 and CDR2 sequences are SGHRS and YFSETQ. The CDR3 extends over 14 amino acids. This CDR3 is CASSLSTTGNTIYF. CDR3 sequence (DNA): TGCGCCAGCAGCTTGTCGACAACTGGAAACACCATATATTTT.

CDR3 in amino acids: CASSLDRTGVRMNTEAFF. For the CDR3, the DNA is TGTGCCAGCAGCCTCGATAGGACAGGGGTCAGGATGAACACTGAAGCTTTCTTT. V and J are TRBV14 and TRBJ1-1; 9 positions agree with TRBD1. V was clipped by 4 bases and J by 0 bases; unmatched bases: 12. This CDR3 has 18 residues. CDR1 is SGHDN and CDR2 is FVKESK in the germline V gene.

A few counts support this clone. The chain carries TRBV5-4 and TRBJ2-2, with 9 bases aligning to TRBD1. From germline, CDR1 is SGHNT and CDR2 YYREEE (reference sequence). The V segment lost 5 bases and the J segment 5 bases; nucleotides outside the gene matches: 10. CDR3 length: 16 residues. The CDR3 nucleotides read TGTGCCAGCAGTACACGACAGGGGGTGAGAACCGGGGAGCTGTTTTTT. It encodes CASSTRQGVRTGELFF.

This chain connects TRBV12-3 or TRBV12-4 to TRBJ1-2; D gene uncertain. The ends were cut back, 8 bases at V and 8 bases at J, with 6 bases in the middle. The CDR3 runs to 9 residues. CDR3 loop: CASSPGYTF. The CDR3 DNA is TGTGCCAGCTCCCCGGGCTACACCTTC.

The chain couples TRBV9 to TRBJ1-1; D is perhaps TRBD1 (6 bases). Per germline, CDR1 SGDLS and CDR2 YYNGEE. Deletions cut 7 bases from V and 4 bases from J, with 20 bases between. The CDR3 runs 15 residues. The CDR3 sequence: CASAFGGSLGTEAFF. The CDR3 DNA follows: TGTGCCAGCGCATTTGGGGGCTCACTTGGCACTGAAGCTTTCTTT.

This chain connects TRBV7-9 to TRBJ1-6, with D possibly matching TRBD1 (5 bases). The germline V gene has CDR1 SEHNR and CDR2 FQNEAQ (reference sequence). This CDR3 is built from 16 residues. V gave up 5 bases and J gave up 8 bases, with 19 bases separating them. DNA for the CDR3: TGTGCCAGCAGCCCTCCGGGACTGTCGTCCGATTCACCCCTCCACTTT. This sequence encodes CASSPPGLSSDSPLHF.

The V gene is TRBV7-9, the J gene TRBJ1-6; D unclear. V dropped 6 bases and J dropped 0 bases, with 18 bases sitting between them. From germline, CDR1 is SEHNR and CDR2 FQNEAQ (reference sequence). The CDR3 contains 18 residues. As DNA, the CDR3 is TGTGCCAGCAGGGAGGAAGCAGCGGGCGGCTCCTATAATTCACCCCTCCACTTT. This codes for CASREEAAGGSYNSPLHF.

The chain joins TRBV29-1 to TRBJ2-1, with 7 positions matching TRBD2. Per the germline V gene, CDR1 is SQVTM and CDR2 is ANQGSEA. This CDR3 spans 14 amino acids. V shed 1 base, J shed 5 bases, and the junction held 5 bases outside the gene matches. CDR3: CSVEGLAGDNEQFF. The DNA of the CDR3 is TGCAGCGTTGAAGGACTAGCAGGTGACAATGAGCAGTTCTTC.

The chain links TRBV11-2 to TRBJ1-2; no clear D. Between the trimmed V and J ends, which lost 5 bases and 7 bases, there was a span of 8 bases. The CDR3 consists of 11 residues. Germline lookup yields CDR1 SGHAT and CDR2 FQNNGV. The CDR3 spells CASSRGSGYTF. The CDR3 DNA reads TGTGCCAGCAGCCGAGGGTCTGGCTACACCTTC.

This clone was observed a single time. V usage is TRBV6-5 and J usage is TRBJ1-1, with TRBD1 matching 9 bases. CDR3 length: 15 amino acids. Germline CDR1 and CDR2: MNHEY and SVGAGI. V was clipped by 6 bases and J by 1 base; unmatched bases: 6. CDR3 sequence reads: CASSTTGGWNTEAFF. In DNA form, the CDR3 reads TGTGCCAGCAGCACTACAGGGGGCTGGAACACTGAAGCTTTCTTT.

The count of this clone is one. V usage is TRBV11-3 and J usage is TRBJ2-1; D is uncertain. There are 14 residues in the CDR3. Germline V CDR1 and CDR2: SGHNT, YENEEA. Trimming pared 2 bases from V and 5 bases from J, leaving 10 bases between. In DNA, the CDR3 is TGTGCCAGCAGCTTAAAAGCTGCCCACAATGAGCAGTTCTTC. Translated, it gives CASSLKAAHNEQFF. The entire variable domain, with the rest obtained from reference TRBV11-3 and TRBJ2-1, is as follows: EAGVVQSPRYKIIEKKQPVAFWCNPISGHNTLYWYLQNLGQGPELLIRYENEEAVDDSQLPKDRFSAERLKGVDSTLKIQPAELGDSAVYLCASSLKAAHNEQFFGPGTRLTVL.

The genes are TRBV9 and TRBJ2-1, with a possible D match to TRBD2 (5 bases). V lost 4 bases to trimming and J lost 3 bases, with 11 bases between them. CDR3 length equals 14 residues. Per the germline V gene, CDR1 is SGDLS and CDR2 is YYNGEE. The CDR3 nucleotides read TGTGCCAGCAGCCTCCGGACTGGCTACAATGAGCAGTTCTTC. It is translated as CASSLRTGYNEQFF.

The chain recombines TRBV19 with TRBJ1-5; 7 nucleotides match TRBD1. The germline gives CDR1 LNHDA, CDR2 SQIVND (reference sequence). J gave up 2 bases and V 8 bases, and 9 bases lay outside the gene matches. The CDR3 consists of 15 residues. The CDR3 bases are TGTGCCAGTGGAATGGACAGGCATGGCAATCAGCCCCAGCATTTT. Translated: CASGMDRHGNQPQHF.

The chain uses TRBV7-6 and TRBJ2-7; 8 bases map to TRBD2. Per germline, CDR1 SGHVS and CDR2 FNYEAQ. Unmatched junction bases numbered 12, after V lost 5 bases and J lost 6 bases. This CDR3 contains 15 residues. CDR3 nucleotide sequence: TGTGCCAGCAGCAACCCCGGGACTAGAGTGAGCGAGCAGTACTTC. Protein: CASSNPGTRVSEQYF.

V gene TRBV21-1 combines with J gene TRBJ2-1; the tabulated D call, TRBD2, remains unverified against the DNA. TRBV21-1 is reported as a pseudogene. The CDR3 covers 18 residues. CDR3 sequence: CASSRGGLAGRLRNEQFF. DNA of the CDR3: TGTGCCAGCAGCCGGGGGGGACTAGCGGGAAGGTTAAGGAATGAGCAGTTCTTC.

The chain employs TRBV19 and TRBJ2-5; a weak D match, TRBD2 (6 bases). V was shortened by 3 bases and J by 5 bases, with 13 bases between the two germline ends. The CDR3 consists of 14 residues. The germline V gene has CDR1 LNHDA and CDR2 SQIVND (reference sequence). The CDR3 spells CASSMAGRDETQYF. DNA for the CDR3: TGTGCCAGTAGTATGGCGGGACGCGATGAGACCCAGTACTTC.

CDR3 sequence (DNA): TGTGCCAGCAGCAAAATAAAAGGGCAGGGGCGCTTTTCACCCCTCCACTTT. Protein: CASSKIKGQGRFSPLHF. V usage is TRBV21-1 and J usage is TRBJ1-6; TRBD1, as called in the table, went unchecked against the DNA. TRBV21-1 is shown as a pseudogene. The CDR3 sequence is 17 residues long.

This chain connects TRBV7-3 to TRBJ2-1, with 13 bases matching TRBD2. The CDR3 loop spans 20 amino acids. CDR1 and CDR2 (germline): SGHTA, FQGTGA. V lost 5 bases, J lost 0 bases, and 13 bases stayed unmatched. The CDR3, as DNA: TGTGCCAGCAGCCCTGGACTAGCGGGGGCCGGAGTCGGCTCCTACAATGAGCAGTTCTTC. Translated, it gives CASSPGLAGAGVGSYNEQFF. The entire variable domain, with the rest obtained from reference TRBV7-3 and TRBJ2-1, is as follows: GAGVSQTPSNKVTEKGKYVELRCDPISGHTALYWYRQSLGQGPEFLIYFQGTGAADDSGLPNDRFFAVRPEGSVSTLKIQRTERGDSAVYLCASSPGLAGAGVGSYNEQFFGPGTRLTVL.

The V gene is TRBV7-9, the J gene TRBJ2-1; D not certain. V lost 3 bases, J lost 4 bases, and 7 bases lay in between. The CDR3 extends over 13 amino acids. Germline V gene lookup returns CDR1 SEHNR and CDR2 FQNEAQ (reference sequence). The CDR3 is CASSLTFYNEQFF. CDR3 sequence (DNA): TGTGCCAGCAGCTTGACTTTTTACAATGAGCAGTTCTTC.

The chain employs TRBV5-5 and TRBJ2-2; weak D call: TRBD2 (6 bases). This CDR3 spans 13 amino acids. Trimming took 3 bases from V and 7 from J, leaving 10 bases between them. Germline lookup yields CDR1 SGHKS and CDR2 YYEKEE (reference sequence). CDR3 amino acids: CASSWSGHGELFF. The CDR3 nucleotides are TGTGCCAGCAGCTGGAGCGGGCACGGGGAGCTGTTTTTT. The complete variable domain, with remaining parts taken from reference TRBV5-5 and TRBJ2-2, reads DAGVTQSPTHLIKTRGQQVTLRCSPISGHKSVSWYQQVLGQGPQFIFQYYEKEERGRGNFPDRFSARQFPNYSSELNVNALLLGDSALYLCASSWSGHGELFFGEGSRLTVL.